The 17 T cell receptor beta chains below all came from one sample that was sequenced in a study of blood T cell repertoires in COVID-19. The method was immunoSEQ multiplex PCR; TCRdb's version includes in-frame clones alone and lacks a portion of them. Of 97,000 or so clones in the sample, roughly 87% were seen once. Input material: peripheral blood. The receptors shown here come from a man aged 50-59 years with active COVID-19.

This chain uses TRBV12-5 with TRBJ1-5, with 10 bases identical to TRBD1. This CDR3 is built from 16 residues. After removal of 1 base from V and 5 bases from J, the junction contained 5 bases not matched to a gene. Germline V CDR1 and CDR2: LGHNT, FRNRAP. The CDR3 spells CASGLGGQGGYQPQHF. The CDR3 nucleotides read TGTGCTAGTGGTTTGGGTGGACAGGGGGGTTATCAGCCCCAGCATTTT.

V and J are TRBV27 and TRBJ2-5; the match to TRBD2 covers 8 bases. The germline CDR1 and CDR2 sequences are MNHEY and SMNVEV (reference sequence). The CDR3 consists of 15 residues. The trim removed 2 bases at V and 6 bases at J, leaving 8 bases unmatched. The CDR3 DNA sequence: TGTGCCAGCAGTTTAGGGACCCGCGGGGGGAAGACCCAGTACTTC. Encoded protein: CASSLGTRGGKTQYF.

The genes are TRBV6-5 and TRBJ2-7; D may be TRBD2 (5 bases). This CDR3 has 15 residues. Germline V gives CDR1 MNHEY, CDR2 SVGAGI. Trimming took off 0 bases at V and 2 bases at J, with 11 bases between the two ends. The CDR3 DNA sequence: TGTGCCAGCAGTTACTCCCTTGAGGGAGCCTACGAGCAGTACTTC. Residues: CASSYSLEGAYEQYF.

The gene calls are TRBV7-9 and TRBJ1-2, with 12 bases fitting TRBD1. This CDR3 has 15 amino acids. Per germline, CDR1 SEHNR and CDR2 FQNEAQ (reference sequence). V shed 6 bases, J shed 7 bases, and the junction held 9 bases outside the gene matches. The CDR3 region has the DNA TGTGCCAGCAGTCGGAGCGGGACAGGGGGCGGTGGCTACACCTTC. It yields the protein CASSRSGTGGGGYTF.

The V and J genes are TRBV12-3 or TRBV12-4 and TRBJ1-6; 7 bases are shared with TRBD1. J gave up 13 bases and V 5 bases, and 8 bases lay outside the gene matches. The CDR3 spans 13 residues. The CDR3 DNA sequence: TGTGCCAGCAGTGTTCGACAGGGATTTCCCCTCCACTTT. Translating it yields CASSVRQGFPLHF.

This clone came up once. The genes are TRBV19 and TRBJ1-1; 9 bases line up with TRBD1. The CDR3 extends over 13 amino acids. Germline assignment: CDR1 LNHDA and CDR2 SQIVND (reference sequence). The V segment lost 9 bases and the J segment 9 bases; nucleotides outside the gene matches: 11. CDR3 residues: CASISGTGFQAFF. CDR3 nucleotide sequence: TGTGCCAGCATATCCGGGACAGGGTTTCAAGCTTTCTTT.

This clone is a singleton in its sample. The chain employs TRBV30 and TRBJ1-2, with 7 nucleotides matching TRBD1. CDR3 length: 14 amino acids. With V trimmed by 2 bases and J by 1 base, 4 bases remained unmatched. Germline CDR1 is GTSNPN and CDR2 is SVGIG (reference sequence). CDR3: CAWSKGTDNYGYTF. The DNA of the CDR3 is TGTGCCTGGAGTAAAGGGACAGATAACTATGGCTACACCTTC.

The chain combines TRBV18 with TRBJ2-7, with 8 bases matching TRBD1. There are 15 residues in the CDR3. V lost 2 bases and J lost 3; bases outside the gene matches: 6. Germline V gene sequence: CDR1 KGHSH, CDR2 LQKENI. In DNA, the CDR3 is TGTGCCAGCTCACCATCGGACAGGGCCTACTACGAGCAGTACTTC. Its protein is CASSPSDRAYYEQYF.

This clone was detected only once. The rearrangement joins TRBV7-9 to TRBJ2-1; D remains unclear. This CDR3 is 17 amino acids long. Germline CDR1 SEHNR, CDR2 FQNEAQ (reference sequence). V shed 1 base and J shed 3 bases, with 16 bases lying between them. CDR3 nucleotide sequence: TGTGCCAGCAGCTTAGTTCGGAGTGGCCCTGGCTACAATGAGCAGTTCTTC. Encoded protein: CASSLVRSGPGYNEQFF.

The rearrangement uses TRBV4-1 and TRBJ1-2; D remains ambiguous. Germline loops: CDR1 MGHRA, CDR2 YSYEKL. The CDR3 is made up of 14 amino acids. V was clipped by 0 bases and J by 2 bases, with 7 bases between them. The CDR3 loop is CASSQDPQNYGYTF. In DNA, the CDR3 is TGCGCCAGCAGCCAAGATCCCCAAAACTATGGCTACACCTTC.

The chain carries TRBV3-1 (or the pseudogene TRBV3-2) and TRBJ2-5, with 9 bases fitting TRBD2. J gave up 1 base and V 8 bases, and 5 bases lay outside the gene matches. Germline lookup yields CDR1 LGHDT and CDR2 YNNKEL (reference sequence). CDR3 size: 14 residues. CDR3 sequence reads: CASGASGVQETQYF. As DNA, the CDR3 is TGTGCCAGCGGGGCTAGCGGGGTCCAAGAGACCCAGTACTTC.

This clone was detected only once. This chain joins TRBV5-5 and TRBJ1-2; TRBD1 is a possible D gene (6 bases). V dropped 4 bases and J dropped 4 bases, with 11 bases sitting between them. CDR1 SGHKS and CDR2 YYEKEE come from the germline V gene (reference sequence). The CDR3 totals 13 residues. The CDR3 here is CASSATGLYGYTF. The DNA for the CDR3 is TGTGCCAGCAGCGCGACAGGTCTCTATGGCTACACCTTC.

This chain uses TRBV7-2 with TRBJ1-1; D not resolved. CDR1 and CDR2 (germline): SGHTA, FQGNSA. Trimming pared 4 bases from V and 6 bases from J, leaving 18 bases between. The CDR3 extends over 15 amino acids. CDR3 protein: CASSSSPQAPAEAFF. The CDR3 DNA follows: TGTGCCAGCAGCTCCTCCCCTCAGGCGCCTGCTGAAGCTTTCTTT.

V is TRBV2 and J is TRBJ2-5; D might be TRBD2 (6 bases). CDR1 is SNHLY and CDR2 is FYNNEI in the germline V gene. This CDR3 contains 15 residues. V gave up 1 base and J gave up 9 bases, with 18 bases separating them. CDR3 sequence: CASSEVGGWLGAQYF. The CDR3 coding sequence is TGTGCCAGCAGTGAAGTTGGGGGGTGGCTGGGGGCCCAGTACTTC.

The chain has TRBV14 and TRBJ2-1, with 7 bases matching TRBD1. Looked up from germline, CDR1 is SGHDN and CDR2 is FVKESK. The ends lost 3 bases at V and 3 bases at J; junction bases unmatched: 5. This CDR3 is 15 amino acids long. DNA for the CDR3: TGTGCCAGCAGCCACGTAGACAGGGTCTACAATGAGCAGTTCTTC. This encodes CASSHVDRVYNEQFF.

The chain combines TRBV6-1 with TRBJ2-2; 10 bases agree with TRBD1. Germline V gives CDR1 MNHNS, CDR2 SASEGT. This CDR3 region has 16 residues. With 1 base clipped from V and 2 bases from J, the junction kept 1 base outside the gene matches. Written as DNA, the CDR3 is TGTGCCAGCAGTGAAGGGACAGGGGGTAACACCGGGGAGCTGTTTTTT. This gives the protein CASSEGTGGNTGELFF.

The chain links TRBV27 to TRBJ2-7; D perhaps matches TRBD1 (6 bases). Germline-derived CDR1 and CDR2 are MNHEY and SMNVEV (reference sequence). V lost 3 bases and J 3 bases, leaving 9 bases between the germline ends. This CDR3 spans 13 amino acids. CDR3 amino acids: CASSFGTNYEQYF. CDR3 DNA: TGTGCCAGCAGTTTCGGGACAAACTACGAGCAGTACTTC.